The following is a T cell receptor (beta chain) sequence with its context. The antigen is not known. Deletions cut 3 bases from V and 0 bases from J, with 15 bases between. Germline assignment: CDR1 SGHNT and CDR2 YYREEE (reference sequence). The CDR3 loop spans 16 amino acids. The record originates from a study of OX40 agonist ivuxolimab in advanced cancers. The assay was immunoSEQ multiplex PCR, and TCRdb's table has in-frame clones only and misses some. The table records some 99,000 clones, around 90% of them present only once. Study-wide points: More expanded clones were seen, on average, in CD8+ T cells than in CD4+.

Sequences were derived from CD4+ or CD8+ T cells sorted from blood, sampled in a trial of the OX40 agonist ivuxolimab. This TCR derives from an adult with an advanced solid tumor such as melanoma, head and neck, liver or kidney cancer. V is TRBV5-4 and J is TRBJ2-5; the D is unclear. The CDR3 is CASSWAVGPYQETQYF. The CDR3 DNA is TGTGCCAGCAGCTGGGCCGTAGGCCCGTACCAAGAGACCCAGTACTTC.